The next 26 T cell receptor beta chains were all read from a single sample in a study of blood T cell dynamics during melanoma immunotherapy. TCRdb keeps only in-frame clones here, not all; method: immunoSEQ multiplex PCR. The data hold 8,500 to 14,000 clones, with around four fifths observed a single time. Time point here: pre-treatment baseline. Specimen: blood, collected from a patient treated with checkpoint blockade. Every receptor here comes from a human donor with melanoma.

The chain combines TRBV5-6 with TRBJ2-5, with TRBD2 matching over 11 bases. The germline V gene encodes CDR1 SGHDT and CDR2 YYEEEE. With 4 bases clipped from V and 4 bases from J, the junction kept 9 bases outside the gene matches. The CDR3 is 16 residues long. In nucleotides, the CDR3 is TGTGCCAGCAGCACGGGACTTAGCGGGAGGGGAGAGACCCAGTACTTC. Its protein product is CASSTGLSGRGETQYF. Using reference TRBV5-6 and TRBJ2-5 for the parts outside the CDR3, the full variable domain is DAGVTQSPTHLIKTRGQQVTLRCSPKSGHDTVSWYQQALGQGPQFIFQYYEEEERQRGNFPDRFSGHQFPNYSSELNVNALLLGDSALYLCASSTGLSGRGETQYFGPGTRLLVL.

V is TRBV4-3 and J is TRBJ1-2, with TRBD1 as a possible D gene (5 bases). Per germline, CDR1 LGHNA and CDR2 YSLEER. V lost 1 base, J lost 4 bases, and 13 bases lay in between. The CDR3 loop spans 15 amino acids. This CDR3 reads CASSQAGREVYGYTF. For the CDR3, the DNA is TGCGCCAGCAGCCAAGCTGGCAGGGAAGTCTATGGCTACACCTTC.

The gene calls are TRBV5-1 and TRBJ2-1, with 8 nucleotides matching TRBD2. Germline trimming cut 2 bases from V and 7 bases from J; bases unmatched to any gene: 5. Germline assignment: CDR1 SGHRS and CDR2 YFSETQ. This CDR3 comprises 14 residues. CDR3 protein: CASSFFSGGNEQFF. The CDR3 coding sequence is TGCGCCAGCAGCTTCTTCAGCGGGGGTAATGAGCAGTTCTTC.

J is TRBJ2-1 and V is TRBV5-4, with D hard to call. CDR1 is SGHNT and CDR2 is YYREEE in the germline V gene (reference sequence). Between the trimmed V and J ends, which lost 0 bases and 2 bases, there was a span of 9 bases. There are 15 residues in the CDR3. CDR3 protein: CASSLGAGPYNEQFF. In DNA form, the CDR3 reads TGTGCCAGCAGCTTGGGGGCAGGACCCTACAATGAGCAGTTCTTC. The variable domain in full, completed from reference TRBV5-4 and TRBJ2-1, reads ETGVTQSPTHLIKTRGQQVTLRCSSQSGHNTVSWYQQALGQGPQFIFQYYREEENGRGNFPPRFSGLQFPNYSSELNVNALELDDSALYLCASSLGAGPYNEQFFGPGTRLTVL.

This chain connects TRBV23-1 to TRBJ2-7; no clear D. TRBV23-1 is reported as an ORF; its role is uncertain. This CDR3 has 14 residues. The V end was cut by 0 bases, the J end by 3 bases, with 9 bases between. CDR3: CASSQSKPSYEQYV. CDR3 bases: TGCGCCAGCAGTCAATCTAAGCCTAGCTACGAGCAGTACGTC.

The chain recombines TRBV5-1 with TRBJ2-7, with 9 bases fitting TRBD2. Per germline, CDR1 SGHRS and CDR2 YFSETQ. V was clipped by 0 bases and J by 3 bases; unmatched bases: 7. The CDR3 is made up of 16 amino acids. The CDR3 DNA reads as TGCGCCAGCAGCTTGGCCGGTAGCGGGAGAGGCTACGAGCAGTACTTC. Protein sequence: CASSLAGSGRGYEQYF.

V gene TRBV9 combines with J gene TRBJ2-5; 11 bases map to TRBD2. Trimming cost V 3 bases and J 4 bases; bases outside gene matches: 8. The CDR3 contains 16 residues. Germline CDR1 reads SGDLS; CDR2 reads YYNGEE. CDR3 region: CASSAGSGRAGETQYF. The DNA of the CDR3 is TGTGCCAGCAGCGCAGGTAGCGGGAGGGCCGGAGAGACCCAGTACTTC. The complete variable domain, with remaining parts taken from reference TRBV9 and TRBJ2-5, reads DSGVTQTPKHLITATGQRVTLRCSPRSGDLSVYWYQQSLDQGLQFLIQYYNGEERAKGNILERFSAQQFPDLHSELNLSSLELGDSALYFCASSAGSGRAGETQYFGPGTRLLVL.

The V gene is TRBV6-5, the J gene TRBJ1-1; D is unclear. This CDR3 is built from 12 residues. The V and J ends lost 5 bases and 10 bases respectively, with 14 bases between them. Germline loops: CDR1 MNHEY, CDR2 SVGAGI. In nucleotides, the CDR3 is TGTGCCAGCAGTGTCCGTGGGAGGGCAGCTTTCTTT. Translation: CASSVRGRAAFF.

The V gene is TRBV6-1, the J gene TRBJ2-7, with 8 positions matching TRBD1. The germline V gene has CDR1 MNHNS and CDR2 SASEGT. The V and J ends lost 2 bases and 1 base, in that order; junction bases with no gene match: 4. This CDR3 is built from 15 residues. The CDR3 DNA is TGTGCCAGCAGTGAATGGACAGGGTGGTCCTACGAGCAGTACGTC. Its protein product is CASSEWTGWSYEQYV.

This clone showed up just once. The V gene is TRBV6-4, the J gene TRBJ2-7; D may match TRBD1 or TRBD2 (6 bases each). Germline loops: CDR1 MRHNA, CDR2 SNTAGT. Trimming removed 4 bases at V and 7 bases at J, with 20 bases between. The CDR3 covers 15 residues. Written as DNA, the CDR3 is TGTGCCAGCAGTGCATCCGCGGGGACGACAGGAGAGCAGTACTTC. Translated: CASSASAGTTGEQYF.

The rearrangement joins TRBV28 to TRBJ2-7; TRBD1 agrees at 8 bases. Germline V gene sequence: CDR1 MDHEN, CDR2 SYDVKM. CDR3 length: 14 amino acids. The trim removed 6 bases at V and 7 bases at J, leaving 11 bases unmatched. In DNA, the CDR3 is TGTGCCAGCAGCTCCGGACAGGGCCTAGGGGAGCAGTACGTC. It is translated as CASSSGQGLGEQYV.

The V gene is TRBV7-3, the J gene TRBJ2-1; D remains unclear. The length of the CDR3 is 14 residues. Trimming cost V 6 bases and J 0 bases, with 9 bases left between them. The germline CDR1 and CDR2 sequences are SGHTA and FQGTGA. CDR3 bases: TGTGCCAGCAGTCCCCTGGGCTCCTACAATGAGCAGTTCTTC. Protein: CASSPLGSYNEQFF.

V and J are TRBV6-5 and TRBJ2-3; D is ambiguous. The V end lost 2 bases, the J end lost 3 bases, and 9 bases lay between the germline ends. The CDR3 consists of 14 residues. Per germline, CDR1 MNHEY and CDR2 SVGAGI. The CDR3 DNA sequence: TGTGCCAGCAGTTACGGTCAGATAACAGATACGCAGTATTTT. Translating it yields CASSYGQITDTQYF.

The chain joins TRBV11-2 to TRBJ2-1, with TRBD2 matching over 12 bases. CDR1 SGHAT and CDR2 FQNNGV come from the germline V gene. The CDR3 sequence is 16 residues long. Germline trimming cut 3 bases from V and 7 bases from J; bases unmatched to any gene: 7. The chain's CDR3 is CASSFLAGGLGNEQFF. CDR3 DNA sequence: TGTGCCAGCAGCTTCCTAGCGGGGGGGCTTGGGAATGAGCAGTTCTTC.

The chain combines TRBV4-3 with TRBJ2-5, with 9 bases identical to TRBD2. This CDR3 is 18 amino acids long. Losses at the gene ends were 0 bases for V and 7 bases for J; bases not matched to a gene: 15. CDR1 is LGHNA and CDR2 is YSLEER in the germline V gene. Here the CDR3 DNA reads TGCGCCAGCAGCCAAGATACGGCCAGCGGGGGGCGAGGGGTGACCCAGTACTTC. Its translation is CASSQDTASGGRGVTQYF.

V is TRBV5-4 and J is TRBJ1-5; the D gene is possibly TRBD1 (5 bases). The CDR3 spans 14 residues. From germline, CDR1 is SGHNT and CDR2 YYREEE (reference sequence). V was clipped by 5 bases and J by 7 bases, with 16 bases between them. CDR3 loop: CASSAGGGGQPQHF. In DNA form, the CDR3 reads TGTGCCAGCAGTGCCGGGGGGGGAGGACAGCCCCAGCATTTT.

The chain's CDR3 is CASSLGGGETEAFF. The DNA for the CDR3 is TGTGCCAGCAGCTTGGGAGGGGGAGAAACTGAAGCTTTCTTT. The V call is TRBV5-4, the J call TRBJ1-1, with D tentatively TRBD1 (6 bases). Deletions cut 0 bases from V and 5 bases from J, with 11 bases between. This CDR3 has 14 residues. CDR1 and CDR2 (germline): SGHNT, YYREEE (reference sequence).

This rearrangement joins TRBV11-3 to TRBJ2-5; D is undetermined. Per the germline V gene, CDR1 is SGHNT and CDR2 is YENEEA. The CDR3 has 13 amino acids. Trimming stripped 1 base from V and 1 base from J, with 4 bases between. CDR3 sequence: CASSLGSQETQYF. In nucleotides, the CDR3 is TGTGCCAGCAGCTTAGGCAGCCAAGAGACCCAGTACTTC.

The CDR3 loop is CASRPQGARTGELFF. For the CDR3, the DNA is TGTGCCAGCAGGCCCCAAGGGGCCCGCACCGGGGAGCTGTTTTTT. The chain employs TRBV13 and TRBJ2-2, with D tentatively TRBD1 (5 bases). The germline gives CDR1 PRHDT, CDR2 FYEKMQ (reference sequence). This CDR3 has 15 amino acids. With 6 bases removed from V and 4 bases from J, the gap between germline ends came to 15 bases. The whole variable domain, filled in from reference TRBV13 and TRBJ2-2, reads AAGVIQSPRHLIKEKRETATLKCYPIPRHDTVYWYQQGPGQDPQFLISFYEKMQSDKGSIPDRFSAQQFSDYHSELNMSSLELGDSALYFCASRPQGARTGELFFGEGSRLTVL.

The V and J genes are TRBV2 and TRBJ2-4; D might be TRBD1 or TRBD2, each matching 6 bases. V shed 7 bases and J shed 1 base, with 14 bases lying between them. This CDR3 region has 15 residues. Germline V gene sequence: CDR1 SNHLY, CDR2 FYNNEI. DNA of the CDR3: TGTGCCAGCACTACTGGGGGGCCCGCCAAAAACATTCAGTACTTC. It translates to CASTTGGPAKNIQYF.

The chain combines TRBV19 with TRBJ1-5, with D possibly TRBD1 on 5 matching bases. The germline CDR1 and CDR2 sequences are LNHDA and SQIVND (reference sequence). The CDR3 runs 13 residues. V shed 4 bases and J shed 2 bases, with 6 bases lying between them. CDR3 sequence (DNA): TGTGCCAGTAGTAGGGGGGGCAATCAGCCCCAGCATTTT. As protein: CASSRGGNQPQHF.

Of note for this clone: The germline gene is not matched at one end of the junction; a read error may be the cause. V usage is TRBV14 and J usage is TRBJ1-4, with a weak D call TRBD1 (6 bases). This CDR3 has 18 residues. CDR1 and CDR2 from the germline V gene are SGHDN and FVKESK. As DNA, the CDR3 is TGTGCCGGCAGCCCCGACAGGATTGGATGGGGCGAACCTGAAAAACTGTTTTTT. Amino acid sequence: CAGSPDRIGWGEPEKLFF. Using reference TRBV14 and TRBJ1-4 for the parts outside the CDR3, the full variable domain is EAGVTQFPSHSVIEKGQTVTLRCDPISGHDNLYWYRRVMGKEIKFLLHFVKESKQDESGMPNNRFLAERTGGTYSTLKVQPAELEDSGVYFCAGSPDRIGWGEPEKLFFGSGTQLSVL.

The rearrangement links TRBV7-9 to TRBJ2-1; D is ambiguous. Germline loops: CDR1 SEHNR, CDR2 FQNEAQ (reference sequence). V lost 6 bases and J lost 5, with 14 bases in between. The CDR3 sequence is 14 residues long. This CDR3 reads CASRPGVSDNEQFF. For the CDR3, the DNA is TGTGCCAGCAGGCCCGGAGTGTCCGACAATGAGCAGTTCTTC.

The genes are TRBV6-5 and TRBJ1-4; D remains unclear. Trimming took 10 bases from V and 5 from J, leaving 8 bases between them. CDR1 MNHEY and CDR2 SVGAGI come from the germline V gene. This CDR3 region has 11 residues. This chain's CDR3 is CATYMNEKLFF. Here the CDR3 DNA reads TGTGCCACATACATGAATGAAAAACTGTTTTTT.

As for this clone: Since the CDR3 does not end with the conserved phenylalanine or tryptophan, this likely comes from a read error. Written as DNA, the CDR3 is TGTACCAGCAGCTTGGGAGGTTCAGGCTACGAGCAGTACCTC. Its translation: CTSSLGGSGYEQYL. V usage is TRBV5-5 and J usage is TRBJ2-7, with a weak D call TRBD2 (6 bases). CDR1 is SGHKS and CDR2 is YYEKEE in the germline V gene (reference sequence). The CDR3 spans 14 residues.

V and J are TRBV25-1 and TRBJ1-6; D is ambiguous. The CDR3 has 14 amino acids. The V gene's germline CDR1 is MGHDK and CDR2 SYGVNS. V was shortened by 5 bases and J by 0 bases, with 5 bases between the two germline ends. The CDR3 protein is CASSRNSYNSPLHF. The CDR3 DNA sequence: TGTGCCAGCAGTAGGAACTCCTATAATTCACCCCTCCACTTT.